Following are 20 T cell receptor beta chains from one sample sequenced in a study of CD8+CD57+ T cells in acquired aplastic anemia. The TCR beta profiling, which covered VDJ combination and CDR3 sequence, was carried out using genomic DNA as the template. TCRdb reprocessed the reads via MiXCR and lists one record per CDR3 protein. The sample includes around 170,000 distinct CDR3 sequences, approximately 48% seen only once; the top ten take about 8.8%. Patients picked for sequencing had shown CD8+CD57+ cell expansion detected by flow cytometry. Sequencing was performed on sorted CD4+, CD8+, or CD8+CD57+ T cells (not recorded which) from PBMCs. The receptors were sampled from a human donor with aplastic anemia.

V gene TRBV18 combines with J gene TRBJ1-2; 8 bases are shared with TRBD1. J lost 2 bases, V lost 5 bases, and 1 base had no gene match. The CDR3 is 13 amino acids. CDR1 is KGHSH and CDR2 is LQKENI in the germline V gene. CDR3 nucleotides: TGTGCCAGCTCATGGACAGGGAACTATGGCTACACCTTC. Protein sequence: CASSWTGNYGYTF.

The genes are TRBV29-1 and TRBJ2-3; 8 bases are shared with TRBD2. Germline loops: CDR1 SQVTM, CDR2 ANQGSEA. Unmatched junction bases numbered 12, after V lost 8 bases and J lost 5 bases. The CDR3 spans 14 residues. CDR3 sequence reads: CSSPGAGEGDTQYF. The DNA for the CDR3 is TGCAGCTCCCCAGGAGCGGGAGAGGGAGATACGCAGTATTTT.

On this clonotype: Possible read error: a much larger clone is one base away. CDR3 coding DNA: TGTGCCAGCAAATTTTACAATGAGCAGCTCTTC. It translates to CASKFYNEQLF. The chain has TRBV7-2 and TRBJ2-1; D ambiguous. This CDR3 has 11 amino acids. CDR1 is SGHTA, CDR2 FQGNSA, per germline.

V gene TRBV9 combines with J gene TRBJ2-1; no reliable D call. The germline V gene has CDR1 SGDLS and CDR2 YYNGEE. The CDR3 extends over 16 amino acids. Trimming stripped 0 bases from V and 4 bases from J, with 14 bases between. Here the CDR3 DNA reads TGTGCCAGCAGCGTAGATACGGGTATGTCGTACAATGAGCAGTTCTTC. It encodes CASSVDTGMSYNEQFF.

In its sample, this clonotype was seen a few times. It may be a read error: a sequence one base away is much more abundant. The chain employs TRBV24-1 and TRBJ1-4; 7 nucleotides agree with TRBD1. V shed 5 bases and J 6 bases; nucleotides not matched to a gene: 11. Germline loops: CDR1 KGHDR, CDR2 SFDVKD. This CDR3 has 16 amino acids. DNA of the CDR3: TGTGCCACCAGTGCCGGCGGGGACAGAAAGGATGAAAAACTGTTTTTT. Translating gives CATSAGGDRKDEKLFF.

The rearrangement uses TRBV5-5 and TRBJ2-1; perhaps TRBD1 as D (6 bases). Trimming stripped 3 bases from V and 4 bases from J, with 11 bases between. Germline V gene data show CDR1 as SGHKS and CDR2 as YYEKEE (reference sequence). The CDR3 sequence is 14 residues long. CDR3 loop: CASSWTDRYNEQFF. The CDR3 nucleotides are TGTGCCAGCAGCTGGACCGACAGGTACAATGAGCAGTTCTTC.

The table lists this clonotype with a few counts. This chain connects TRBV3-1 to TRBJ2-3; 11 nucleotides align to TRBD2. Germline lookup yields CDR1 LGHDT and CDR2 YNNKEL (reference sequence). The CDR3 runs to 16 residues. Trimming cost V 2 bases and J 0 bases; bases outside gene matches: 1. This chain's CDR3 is CASSQTSGSSTDTQYF. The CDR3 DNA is TGTGCCAGCAGCCAAACTAGCGGGAGCAGCACAGATACGCAGTATTTT.

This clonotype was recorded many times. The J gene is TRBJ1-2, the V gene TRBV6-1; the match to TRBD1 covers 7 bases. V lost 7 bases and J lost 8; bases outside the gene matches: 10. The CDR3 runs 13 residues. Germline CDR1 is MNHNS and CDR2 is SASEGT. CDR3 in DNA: TGTGCCAGCACTACAGGGGCGCAATGGGGCTACACCTTC. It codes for CASTTGAQWGYTF.

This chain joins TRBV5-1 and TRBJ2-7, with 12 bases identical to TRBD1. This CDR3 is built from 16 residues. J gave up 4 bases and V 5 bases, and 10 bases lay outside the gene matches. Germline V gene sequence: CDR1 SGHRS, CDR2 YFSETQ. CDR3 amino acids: CASSSGQGAFSYEQYF. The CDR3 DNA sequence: TGCGCCAGCAGTTCGGGACAGGGGGCATTTTCTTACGAGCAGTACTTC.

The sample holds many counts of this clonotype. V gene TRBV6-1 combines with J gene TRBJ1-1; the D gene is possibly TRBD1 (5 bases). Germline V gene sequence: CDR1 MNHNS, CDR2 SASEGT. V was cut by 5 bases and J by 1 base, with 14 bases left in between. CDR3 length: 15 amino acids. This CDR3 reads CASSQGRGQNTEAFF. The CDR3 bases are TGTGCCAGCAGTCAAGGAAGGGGCCAGAACACTGAAGCTTTCTTT.

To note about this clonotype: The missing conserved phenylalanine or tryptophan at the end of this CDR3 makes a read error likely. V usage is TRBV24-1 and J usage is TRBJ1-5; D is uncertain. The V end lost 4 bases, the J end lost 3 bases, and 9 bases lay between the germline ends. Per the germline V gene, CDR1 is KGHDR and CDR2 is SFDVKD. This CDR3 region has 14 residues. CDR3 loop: CATSEVGINQPQHC. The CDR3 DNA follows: TGTGCCACCAGTGAGGTCGGCATCAATCAGCCCCAGCATTGT.

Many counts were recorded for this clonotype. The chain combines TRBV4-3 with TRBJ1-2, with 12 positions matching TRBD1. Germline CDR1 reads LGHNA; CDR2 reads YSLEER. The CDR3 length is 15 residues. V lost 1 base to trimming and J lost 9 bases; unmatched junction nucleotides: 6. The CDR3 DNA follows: TGCGCCAGCAGCCAAGGGGGGGACAGGGGGCATCGCTACACCTTC. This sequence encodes CASSQGGDRGHRYTF.

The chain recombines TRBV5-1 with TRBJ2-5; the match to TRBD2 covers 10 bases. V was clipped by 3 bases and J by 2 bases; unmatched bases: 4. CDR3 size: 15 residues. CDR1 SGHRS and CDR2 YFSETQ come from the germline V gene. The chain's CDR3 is CASSSWTSGQETQYF. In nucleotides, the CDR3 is TGCGCCAGCAGCTCGTGGACTAGCGGTCAAGAGACCCAGTACTTC.

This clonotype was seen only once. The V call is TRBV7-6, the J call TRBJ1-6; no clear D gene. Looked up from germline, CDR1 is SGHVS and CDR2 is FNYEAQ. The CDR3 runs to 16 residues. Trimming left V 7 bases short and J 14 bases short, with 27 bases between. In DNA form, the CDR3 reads TGTGCCAGCACTCTTAACCCAGGCCACGGGAGAGTCACCCTCCACTTT. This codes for CASTLNPGHGRVTLHF.

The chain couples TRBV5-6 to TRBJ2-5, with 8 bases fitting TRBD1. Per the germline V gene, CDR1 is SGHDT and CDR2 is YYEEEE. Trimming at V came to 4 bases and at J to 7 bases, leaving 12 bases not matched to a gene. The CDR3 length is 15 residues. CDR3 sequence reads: CASSPQGASFGTQYF. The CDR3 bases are TGTGCCAGCAGCCCTCAGGGGGCTAGTTTCGGGACCCAGTACTTC. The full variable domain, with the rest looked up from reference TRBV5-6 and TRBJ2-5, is DAGVTQSPTHLIKTRGQQVTLRCSPKSGHDTVSWYQQALGQGPQFIFQYYEEEERQRGNFPDRFSGHQFPNYSSELNVNALLLGDSALYLCASSPQGASFGTQYFGPGTRLLVL.

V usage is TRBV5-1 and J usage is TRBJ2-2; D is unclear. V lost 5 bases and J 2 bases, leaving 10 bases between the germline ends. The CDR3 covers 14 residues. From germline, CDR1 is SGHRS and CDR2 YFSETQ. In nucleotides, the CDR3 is TGCGCCAGCAGGATTATAGGAAACACCGGGGAGCTGTTTTTT. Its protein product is CASRIIGNTGELFF.

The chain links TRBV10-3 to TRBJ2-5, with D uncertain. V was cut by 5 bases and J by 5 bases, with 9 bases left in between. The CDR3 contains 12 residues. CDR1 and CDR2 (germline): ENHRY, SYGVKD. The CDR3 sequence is CAISYSTETQYF. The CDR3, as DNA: TGTGCCATCAGTTACTCGACCGAGACCCAGTACTTC.

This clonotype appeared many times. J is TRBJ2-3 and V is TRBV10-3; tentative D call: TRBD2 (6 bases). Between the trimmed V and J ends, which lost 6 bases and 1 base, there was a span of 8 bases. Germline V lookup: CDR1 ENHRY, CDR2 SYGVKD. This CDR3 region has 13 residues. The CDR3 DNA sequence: TGTGCCATCAGGGCTAGCGGCACAGATACGCAGTATTTT. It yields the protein CAIRASGTDTQYF.

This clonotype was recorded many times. The DNA for the CDR3 is TGTGCCAGCAGTTGGGGACGCGGAGATACGCAGTATTTT. Its protein product is CASSWGRGDTQYF. This chain links TRBV6-5 with TRBJ2-3, with D perhaps matching TRBD1 or TRBD2 (5 bases each). V was cut by 4 bases and J by 5 bases, with 10 bases left in between. Germline CDR1 MNHEY, CDR2 SVGAGI. This CDR3 is 13 amino acids long.

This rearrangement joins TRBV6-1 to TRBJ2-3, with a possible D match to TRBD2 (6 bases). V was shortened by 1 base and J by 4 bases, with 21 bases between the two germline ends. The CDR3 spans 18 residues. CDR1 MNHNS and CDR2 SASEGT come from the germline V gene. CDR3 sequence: CASSEGYSGGEGADTQYF. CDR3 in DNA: TGTGCCAGCAGTGAAGGGTATAGCGGCGGTGAAGGGGCAGATACGCAGTATTTT.